Each of the 26 T cell receptor beta chains below was sequenced from the same sample in a study of technical replicates of blood from several donors (dated by TCRdb to the late 2010s). Receptors were amplified or captured by the immunoSEQ multiplex PCR assay. Sourced from immuneACCESS, this table was stored by TCRdb with only in-frame sequences that have V and J called. A share of the clones is absent; for the studies checked, an unresolved V gene accounts for under half, and the remainder has no known explanation. In this sample the table shows roughly 70,000 clones, roughly 97% of which occur a single time. Jointly, the top ten make up under 0.3% of the sample. Input material: T cells isolated from PBMCs. These receptors were obtained from a human donor in good health.

The V and J genes are TRBV11-3 and TRBJ2-1; 8 nucleotides agree with TRBD2. CDR3 length equals 16 residues. CDR1 is SGHNT, CDR2 YENEEA, per germline. V dropped 5 bases and J dropped 9; count of bases not matched to a gene: 15. Here the CDR3 reads CASSQSGSLLAVEQFF. In DNA, the CDR3 is TGTGCCAGCAGCCAAAGCGGGAGCCTACTTGCCGTTGAGCAGTTCTTC.

This clone was detected once. V and J are TRBV19 and TRBJ2-5; TRBD1 might be the D (6 bases). Between the trimmed V and J ends, which lost 5 bases and 5 bases, there was a span of 12 bases. The germline V gene has CDR1 LNHDA and CDR2 SQIVND (reference sequence). The CDR3 covers 13 residues. The CDR3 nucleotides read TGTGCCAGTAGTCGACAGGCAGGGGAGACCCAGTACTTC. It encodes CASSRQAGETQYF.

V is TRBV9 and J is TRBJ2-5, with D possibly matching TRBD2 (6 bases). Trimming took 0 bases from V and 5 from J, leaving 14 bases between them. The CDR3 is 15 amino acids. Germline V gives CDR1 SGDLS, CDR2 YYNGEE. The CDR3 loop is CASSVGGVGRETQYF. The CDR3 coding sequence is TGTGCCAGCAGCGTAGGCGGGGTAGGAAGGGAGACCCAGTACTTC.

The rearrangement joins TRBV27 to TRBJ1-1; 8 bases line up with TRBD1. J lost 8 bases, V lost 2 bases, and 4 bases had no gene match. In germline, CDR1 is MNHEY, CDR2 SMNVEV (reference sequence). The CDR3 sequence is 13 residues long. The CDR3 loop reads CASSLGRGQEAFF. The CDR3 bases are TGTGCCAGCAGTTTAGGCAGGGGGCAGGAAGCTTTCTTT.

J is TRBJ1-3 and V is TRBV5-1; a weak D match, TRBD1 (5 bases). The CDR3 runs to 16 residues. Germline CDR1 is SGHRS and CDR2 is YFSETQ. The germline V and J ends were trimmed by 0 bases and 0 bases, with 10 bases remaining between them. CDR3 sequence (DNA): TGCGCCAGCAGCTTGGAGGGGCCGTACTCTGGAAACACCATATATTTT. Its translation is CASSLEGPYSGNTIYF. The entire variable domain, with the rest obtained from reference TRBV5-1 and TRBJ1-3, is as follows: KAGVTQTPRYLIKTRGQQVTLSCSPISGHRSVSWYQQTPGQGLQFLFEYFSETQRNKGNFPGRFSGRQFSNSRSEMNVSTLELGDSALYLCASSLEGPYSGNTIYFGEGSWLTVV.

This sequence joins TRBV5-1 and TRBJ2-1, with 11 bases fitting TRBD2. V trimming: 4 bases; J trimming: 6 bases; junction bases outside the gene matches: 3. CDR3 length equals 14 residues. Germline CDR1 reads SGHRS; CDR2 reads YFSETQ. CDR3 residues: CASSPGLAVNEQFF. CDR3 sequence (DNA): TGCGCCAGCAGCCCGGGACTAGCGGTCAATGAGCAGTTCTTC. The full variable domain, its missing parts supplied by reference TRBV5-1 and TRBJ2-1, is KAGVTQTPRYLIKTRGQQVTLSCSPISGHRSVSWYQQTPGQGLQFLFEYFSETQRNKGNFPGRFSGRQFSNSRSEMNVSTLELGDSALYLCASSPGLAVNEQFFGPGTRLTVL.

The chain uses TRBV2 and TRBJ2-1; no definite D call. V was cut by 5 bases and J by 9 bases, with 8 bases left in between. From germline, CDR1 is SNHLY and CDR2 FYNNEI. The CDR3 loop spans 11 amino acids. CDR3: CASSLDREQFF. The CDR3 DNA reads TGTGCCAGCAGTCTAGACCGTGAGCAGTTCTTC.

CDR3 residues: CASSLIQGVNGYTF. Written as DNA, the CDR3 is TGTGCCAGCAGCTTAATTCAGGGGGTAAATGGCTACACCTTC. This chain uses TRBV7-9 with TRBJ1-2; 7 nucleotides match TRBD1. The ends lost 2 bases at V and 6 bases at J; junction bases unmatched: 6. The germline gives CDR1 SEHNR, CDR2 FQNEAQ (reference sequence). The CDR3 runs 14 residues. The whole variable domain, remainder taken from reference TRBV7-9 and TRBJ1-2, is DTGVSQNPRHKITKRGQNVTFRCDPISEHNRLYWYRQTLGQGPEFLTYFQNEAQLEKSRLLSDRFSAERPKGSFSTLEIQRTEQGDSAMYLCASSLIQGVNGYTFGSGTRLTVV.

The chain carries TRBV2 and TRBJ1-4; tentatively, D is TRBD1 (6 bases). The germline V gene has CDR1 SNHLY and CDR2 FYNNEI. V was cut by 4 bases and J by 4 bases, with 22 bases left in between. CDR3 length: 18 amino acids. CDR3 in DNA: TGTGCCAGCAGTGTTAACGCCGGGCCGAAAGGGGGTAATGAAAAACTGTTTTTT. Protein: CASSVNAGPKGGNEKLFF.

The chain has TRBV30 and TRBJ2-1, with a possible D match to TRBD2 (5 bases). The CDR3 is made up of 12 amino acids. The germline V gene encodes CDR1 GTSNPN and CDR2 SVGIG (reference sequence). Trimming took off 0 bases at V and 10 bases at J, with 10 bases between the two ends. The CDR3 nucleotides are TGTGCCTGGAGTGTAGGGAGCGGCGAGCAGTTCTTC. Amino acids: CAWSVGSGEQFF.

The chain has TRBV6-1 and TRBJ2-3; D is uncertain. The CDR3 length is 18 residues. CDR1 is MNHNS, CDR2 SASEGT, per germline. Trimming removed 2 bases from V and 4 bases from J, with 22 bases in between. CDR3 nucleotide sequence: TGTGCCAGCAGTGAATGGTCTAGTGTTGGTCGGATGCCAGATACGCAGTATTTT. This encodes CASSEWSSVGRMPDTQYF.

The chain carries TRBV29-1 and TRBJ1-1; 11 bases are shared with TRBD1. The CDR3 contains 14 residues. Germline CDR1 is SQVTM and CDR2 is ANQGSEA. V was clipped by 6 bases and J by 4 bases; unmatched bases: 7. CDR3 sequence: CSVPGQGAFTEAFF. CDR3 sequence (DNA): TGCAGCGTGCCAGGACAGGGGGCCTTCACTGAAGCTTTCTTT.

The V and J genes are TRBV7-6 and TRBJ2-3; possibly TRBD2 for D (5 bases). Germline CDR1 SGHVS, CDR2 FNYEAQ. Trimming pared 5 bases from V and 2 bases from J, leaving 20 bases between. The CDR3 contains 17 residues. CDR3 in amino acids: CASSLTAGGVNTDTQYF. CDR3 nucleotides: TGTGCCAGCAGCCTCACGGCGGGCGGAGTAAACACAGATACGCAGTATTTT.

The chain joins TRBV4-3 to TRBJ1-1; D is uncertain. Between the trimmed V and J ends, which lost 4 bases and 0 bases, there was a span of 6 bases. The V gene's germline CDR1 is LGHNA and CDR2 YSLEER. This CDR3 region has 13 residues. CDR3 protein: CASSLRLNTEAFF. CDR3 bases: TGCGCCAGCAGCCTCCGGTTGAACACTGAAGCTTTCTTT.

The chain combines TRBV6-5 with TRBJ2-1; 10 nucleotides match TRBD2. There are 16 residues in the CDR3. The germline CDR1 and CDR2 sequences are MNHEY and SVGAGI. The junction had 4 bases not matched to a gene; V was cut back by 2 bases and J by 3 bases. The DNA for the CDR3 is TGTGCCAGCAGTTACCTAGCGGGAGCCTTCTACAATGAGCAGTTCTTC. Protein product: CASSYLAGAFYNEQFF.

The chain links TRBV15 to TRBJ1-2, with D unclear. The CDR3 contains 15 residues. Germline CDR1 and CDR2: LNHNV and YYDKDF (reference sequence). V was shortened by 1 base and J by 8 bases, with 17 bases between the two germline ends. CDR3 sequence (DNA): TGTGCCACCAGCAGAGGACTGGAGACGGTGCTCGGCTACACCTTC. Encoded protein: CATSRGLETVLGYTF.

The gene calls are TRBV10-1 and TRBJ2-1; D may be TRBD2 (6 bases). Germline V lookup: CDR1 WNHNN, CDR2 SYGVQD (reference sequence). CDR3 length: 18 amino acids. Trimming removed 0 bases at V and 3 bases at J, with 18 bases between. CDR3 in DNA: TGCGCCAGCAGTGAGTCGGGGAGATACGGGAGCGGCTACAATGAGCAGTTCTTC. It translates to CASSESGRYGSGYNEQFF.

The chain links TRBV2 to TRBJ1-1; maybe TRBD1 (5 bases). V was shortened by 11 bases and J by 0 bases, with 13 bases between the two germline ends. There are 13 residues in the CDR3. CDR1 and CDR2 from the germline V gene are SNHLY and FYNNEI. CDR3 DNA: TGTGCCGCCAATGGGGACTTGAACACTGAAGCTTTCTTT. Amino acid sequence: CAANGDLNTEAFF.

The J gene is TRBJ2-5, the V gene TRBV5-6; 8 nucleotides agree with TRBD1. From germline, CDR1 is SGHDT and CDR2 YYEEEE. V gave up 1 base and J gave up 4 bases; unmatched junction bases: 3. The CDR3 has 14 residues. The CDR3 loop reads CASSLQGARETQYF. The CDR3 DNA is TGTGCCAGCAGCTTGCAGGGGGCGCGAGAGACCCAGTACTTC. Variable domain in full (rest from reference TRBV5-6 and TRBJ2-5): DAGVTQSPTHLIKTRGQQVTLRCSPKSGHDTVSWYQQALGQGPQFIFQYYEEEERQRGNFPDRFSGHQFPNYSSELNVNALLLGDSALYLCASSLQGARETQYFGPGTRLLVL.

V is TRBV5-1 and J is TRBJ1-5, with 9 bases lining up with TRBD1. The CDR3 sequence is 14 residues long. Looked up from germline, CDR1 is SGHRS and CDR2 is YFSETQ. The junction had 2 bases not matched to a gene; V was cut back by 2 bases and J by 5 bases. The CDR3 DNA follows: TGCGCCAGCAGCTTAACAGGGGGCGATCAGCCCCAGCATTTT. It translates to CASSLTGGDQPQHF.

The rearrangement joins TRBV5-1 to TRBJ2-5; tentatively, D is TRBD1 (6 bases). The CDR3 spans 15 residues. The germline V and J ends were trimmed by 0 bases and 4 bases, with 13 bases remaining between them. Germline V gives CDR1 SGHRS, CDR2 YFSETQ. DNA of the CDR3: TGCGCCAGCAGCTTGGAATCGTTAGGGGGAGAGACCCAGTACTTC. This translates into CASSLESLGGETQYF.

The CDR3 DNA reads TGTGCCAGTAGTACAGGGGGCGCCGAAACTGGCTACACCTTC. Amino acid sequence: CASSTGGAETGYTF. This chain uses TRBV19 with TRBJ1-2; 8 bases align to TRBD1. Germline V lookup: CDR1 LNHDA, CDR2 SQIVND (reference sequence). The CDR3 sequence is 14 residues long. V lost 4 bases, J lost 7 bases, and 8 bases stayed unmatched.

The V and J genes are TRBV7-3 and TRBJ2-6; a weak D match, TRBD2 (6 bases). Per the germline V gene, CDR1 is SGHTA and CDR2 is FQGTGA. The CDR3 is made up of 16 amino acids. V shed 11 bases and J shed 4 bases, with 21 bases lying between them. The DNA for the CDR3 is TGTGCCGGGGGGTCAGGGCCCGGTGGGGGGGCCAACGTCCTGACTTTC. Amino acid sequence: CAGGSGPGGGANVLTF.

CDR3 sequence reads: CASRFRAAQPQHF. Written as DNA, the CDR3 is TGTGCAAGTCGCTTCAGGGCGGCTCAGCCCCAGCATTTT. This chain connects TRBV12-2 to TRBJ1-5; the table's TRBD1 call for D was not verified on the DNA. TRBV12-2 is described as a pseudogene. This CDR3 spans 13 amino acids.

The V gene is TRBV9, the J gene TRBJ2-7, with 10 positions matching TRBD2. CDR1 and CDR2 from the germline V gene are SGDLS and YYNGEE. V trimming: 8 bases; J trimming: 3 bases; junction bases outside the gene matches: 2. The CDR3 has 12 amino acids. The CDR3 DNA reads as TGTGCCAGTGGACTAGCGGACTACGAGCAGTACTTC. It yields the protein CASGLADYEQYF.

The chain combines TRBV5-1 with TRBJ1-1; TRBD1 is a possible D gene (5 bases). The germline CDR1 and CDR2 sequences are SGHRS and YFSETQ. Deletions cut 1 base from V and 4 bases from J, with 11 bases between. This CDR3 is 14 amino acids long. CDR3 nucleotide sequence: TGCGCCAGCAGCTTGTTTCGGGGGGGCACTGAAGCTTTCTTT. Translating gives CASSLFRGGTEAFF.